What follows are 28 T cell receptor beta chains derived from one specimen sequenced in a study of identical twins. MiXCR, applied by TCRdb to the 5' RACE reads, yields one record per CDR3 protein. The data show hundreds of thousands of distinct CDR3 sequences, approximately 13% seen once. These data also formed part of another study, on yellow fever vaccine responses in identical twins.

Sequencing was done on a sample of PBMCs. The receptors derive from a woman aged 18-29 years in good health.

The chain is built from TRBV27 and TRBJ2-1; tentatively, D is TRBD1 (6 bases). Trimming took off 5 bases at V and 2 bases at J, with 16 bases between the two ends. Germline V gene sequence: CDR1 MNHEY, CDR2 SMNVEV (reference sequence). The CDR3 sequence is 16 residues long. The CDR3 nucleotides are TGTGCCAGCAGTCACCCGGGACAAACCGCCTACAATGAGCAGTTCTTC. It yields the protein CASSHPGQTAYNEQFF.

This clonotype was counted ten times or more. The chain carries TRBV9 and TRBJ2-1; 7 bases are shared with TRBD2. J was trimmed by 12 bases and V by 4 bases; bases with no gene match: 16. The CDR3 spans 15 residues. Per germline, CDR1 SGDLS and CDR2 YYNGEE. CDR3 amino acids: CASSPRLAELSGQFF. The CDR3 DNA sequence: TGTGCCAGCAGCCCCCGACTAGCCGAACTATCGGGGCAGTTCTTC.

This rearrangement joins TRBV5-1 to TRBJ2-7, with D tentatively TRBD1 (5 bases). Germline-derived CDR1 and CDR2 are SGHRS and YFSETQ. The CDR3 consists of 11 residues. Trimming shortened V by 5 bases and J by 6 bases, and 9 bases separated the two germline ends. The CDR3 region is CASRAGIEQYF. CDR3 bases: TGCGCCAGCAGGGCAGGGATCGAGCAGTACTTC.

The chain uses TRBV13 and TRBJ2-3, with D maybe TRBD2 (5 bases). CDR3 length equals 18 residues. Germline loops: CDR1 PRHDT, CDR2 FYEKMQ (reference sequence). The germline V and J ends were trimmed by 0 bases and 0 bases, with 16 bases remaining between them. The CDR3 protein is CASSLGVWRAQSTDTQYF. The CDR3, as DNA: TGTGCCAGCAGCTTAGGAGTTTGGCGGGCGCAGAGCACAGATACGCAGTATTTT.

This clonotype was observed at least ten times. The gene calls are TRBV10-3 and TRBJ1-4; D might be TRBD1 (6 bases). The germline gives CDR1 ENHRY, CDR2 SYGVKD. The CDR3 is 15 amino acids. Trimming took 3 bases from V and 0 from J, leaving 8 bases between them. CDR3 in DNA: TGTGCCATCAGTGACAGGACAGCAACTAATGAAAAACTGTTTTTT. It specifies CAISDRTATNEKLFF.

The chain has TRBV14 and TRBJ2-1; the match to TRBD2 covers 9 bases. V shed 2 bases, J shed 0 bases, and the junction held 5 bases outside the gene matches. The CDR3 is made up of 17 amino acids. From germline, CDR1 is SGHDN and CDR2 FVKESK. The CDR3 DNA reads TGTGCCAGCAGCCAATTTCCTAGCGGGGTCTCCTACAATGAGCAGTTCTTC. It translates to CASSQFPSGVSYNEQFF.

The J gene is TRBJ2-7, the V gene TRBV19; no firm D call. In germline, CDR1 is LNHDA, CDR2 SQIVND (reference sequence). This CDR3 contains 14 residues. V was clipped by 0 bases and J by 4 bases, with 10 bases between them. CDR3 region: CASSIDLGAYEQYF. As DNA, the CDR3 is TGTGCCAGTAGTATAGATCTAGGCGCGTACGAGCAGTACTTC.

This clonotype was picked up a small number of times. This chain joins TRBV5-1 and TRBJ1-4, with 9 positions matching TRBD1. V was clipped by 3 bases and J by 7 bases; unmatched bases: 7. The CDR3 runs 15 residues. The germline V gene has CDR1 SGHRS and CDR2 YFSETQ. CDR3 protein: CASSWTTGGGEKLFF. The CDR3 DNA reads TGCGCCAGCAGCTGGACGACAGGGGGAGGTGAAAAACTGTTTTTT.

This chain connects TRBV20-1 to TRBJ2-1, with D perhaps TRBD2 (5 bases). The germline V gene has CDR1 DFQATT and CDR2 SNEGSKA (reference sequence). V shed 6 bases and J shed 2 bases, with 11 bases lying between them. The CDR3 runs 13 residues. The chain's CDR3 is CSAKDFAYNEQFF. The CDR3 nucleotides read TGCAGTGCCAAGGACTTCGCCTACAATGAGCAGTTCTTC.

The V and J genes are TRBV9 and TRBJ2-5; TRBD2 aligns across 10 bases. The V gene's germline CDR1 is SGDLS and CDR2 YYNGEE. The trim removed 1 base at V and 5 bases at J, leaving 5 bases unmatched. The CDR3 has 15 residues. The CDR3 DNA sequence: TGTGCCAGCAGCGTAACCCTTAGCGGGAGGGAGACCCAGTACTTC. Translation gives CASSVTLSGRETQYF.

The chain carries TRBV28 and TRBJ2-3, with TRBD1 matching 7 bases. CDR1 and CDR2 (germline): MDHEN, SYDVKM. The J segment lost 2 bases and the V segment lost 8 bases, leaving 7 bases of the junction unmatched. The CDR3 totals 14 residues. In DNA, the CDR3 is TGTGCCAGCGCGCCGGGACAGCCCACAGATACGCAGTATTTT. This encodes CASAPGQPTDTQYF.

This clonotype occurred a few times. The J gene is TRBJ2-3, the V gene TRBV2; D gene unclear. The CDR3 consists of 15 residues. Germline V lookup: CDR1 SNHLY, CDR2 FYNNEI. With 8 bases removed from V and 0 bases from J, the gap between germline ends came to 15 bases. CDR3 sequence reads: CASLRVTVSTDTQYF. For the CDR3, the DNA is TGTGCCAGCCTCCGGGTCACCGTCAGCACAGATACGCAGTATTTT.

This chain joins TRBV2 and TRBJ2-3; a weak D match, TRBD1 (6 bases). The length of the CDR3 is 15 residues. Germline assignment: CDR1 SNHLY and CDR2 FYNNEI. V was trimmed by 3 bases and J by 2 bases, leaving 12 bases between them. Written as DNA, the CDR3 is TGTGCCAGCAGTGAGGCAGGGGTTGACACAGATACGCAGTATTTT. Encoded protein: CASSEAGVDTDTQYF.

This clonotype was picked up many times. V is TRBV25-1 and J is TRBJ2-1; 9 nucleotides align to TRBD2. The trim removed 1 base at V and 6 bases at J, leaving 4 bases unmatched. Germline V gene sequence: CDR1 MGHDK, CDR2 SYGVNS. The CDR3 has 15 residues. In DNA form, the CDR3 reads TGTGCCAGCAGTGAATCGGGACTAGCTGTCAATGAGCAGTTCTTC. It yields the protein CASSESGLAVNEQFF.

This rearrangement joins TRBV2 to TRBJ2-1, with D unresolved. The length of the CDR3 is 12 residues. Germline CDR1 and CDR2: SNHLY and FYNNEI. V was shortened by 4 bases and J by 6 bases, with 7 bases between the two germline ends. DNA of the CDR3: TGTGCCAGCAGTGCAGGCTTCAATGAGCAGTTCTTC. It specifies CASSAGFNEQFF.

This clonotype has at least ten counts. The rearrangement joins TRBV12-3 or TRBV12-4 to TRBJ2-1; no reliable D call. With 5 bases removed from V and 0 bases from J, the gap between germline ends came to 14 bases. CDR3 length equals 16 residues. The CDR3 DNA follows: TGTGCCAGCAGTCCCCTTAGCCCCAGCTCCTACAATGAGCAGTTCTTC. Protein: CASSPLSPSSYNEQFF.

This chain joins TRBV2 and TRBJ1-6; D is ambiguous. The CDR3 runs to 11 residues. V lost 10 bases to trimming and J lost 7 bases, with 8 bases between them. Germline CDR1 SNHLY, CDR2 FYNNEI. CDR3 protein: CATQGNSPLHF. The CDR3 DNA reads TGTGCCACTCAAGGGAATTCACCCCTCCACTTT.

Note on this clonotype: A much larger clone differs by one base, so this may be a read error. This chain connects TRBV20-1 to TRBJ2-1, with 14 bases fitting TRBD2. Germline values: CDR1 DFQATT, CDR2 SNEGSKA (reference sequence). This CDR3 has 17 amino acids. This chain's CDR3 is CCARVRGLAGVVNEQFF. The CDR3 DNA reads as TGCTGTGCTAGAGTAAGGGGACTAGCGGGGGTGGTCAATGAGCAGTTCTTC.

CDR3: CASSSLQGFGEKLFF. The DNA of the CDR3 is TGTGCCAGCAGCTCCCTCCAGGGATTTGGGGAAAAACTGTTTTTT. V gene TRBV7-2 combines with J gene TRBJ1-4, with D possibly matching TRBD1 (5 bases). Deletions cut 4 bases from V and 8 bases from J, with 17 bases between. The CDR3 consists of 15 residues. Germline-derived CDR1 and CDR2 are SGHTA and FQGNSA.

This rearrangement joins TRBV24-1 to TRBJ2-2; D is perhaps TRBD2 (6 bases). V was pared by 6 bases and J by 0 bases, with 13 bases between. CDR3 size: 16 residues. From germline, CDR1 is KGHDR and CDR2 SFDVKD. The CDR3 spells CATSWSGGANTGELFF. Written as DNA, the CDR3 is TGTGCCACCAGTTGGTCGGGCGGGGCGAACACCGGGGAGCTGTTTTTT.

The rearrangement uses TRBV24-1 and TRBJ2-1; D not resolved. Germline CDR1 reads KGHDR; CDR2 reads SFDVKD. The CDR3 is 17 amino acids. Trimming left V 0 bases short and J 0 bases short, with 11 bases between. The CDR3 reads CATSDLPGQRSYNEQFF. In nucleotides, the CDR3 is TGTGCCACCAGTGATTTGCCCGGGCAACGCTCCTACAATGAGCAGTTCTTC.

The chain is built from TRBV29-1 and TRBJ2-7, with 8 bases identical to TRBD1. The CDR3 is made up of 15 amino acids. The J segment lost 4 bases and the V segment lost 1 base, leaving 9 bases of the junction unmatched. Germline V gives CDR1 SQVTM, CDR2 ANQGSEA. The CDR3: CSVEVTTGVRYEQYF. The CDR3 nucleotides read TGCAGCGTTGAAGTCACGACAGGGGTACGGTACGAGCAGTACTTC.

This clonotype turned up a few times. CDR3 residues: CASSLNPGRDTQYF. DNA of the CDR3: TGTGCCAGCAGCCTAAACCCGGGTAGAGATACGCAGTATTTT. The V gene is TRBV7-3, the J gene TRBJ2-3; D not resolved. CDR1 and CDR2 from the germline V gene are SGHTA and FQGTGA. Trimming took 5 bases from V and 5 from J, leaving 14 bases between them. The CDR3 is made up of 14 amino acids.

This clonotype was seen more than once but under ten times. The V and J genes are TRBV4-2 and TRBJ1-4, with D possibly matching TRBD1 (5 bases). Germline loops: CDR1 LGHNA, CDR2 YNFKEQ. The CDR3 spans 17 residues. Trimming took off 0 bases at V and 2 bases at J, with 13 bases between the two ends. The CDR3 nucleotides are TGTGCCAGCAGCCAAGACCTAGCTTGGGACACTAATGAAAAACTGTTTTTT. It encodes CASSQDLAWDTNEKLFF.

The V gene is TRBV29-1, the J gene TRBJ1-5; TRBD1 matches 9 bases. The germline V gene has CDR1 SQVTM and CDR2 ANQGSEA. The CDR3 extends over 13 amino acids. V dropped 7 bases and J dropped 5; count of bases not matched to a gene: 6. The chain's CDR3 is CSAATGGDQPQHF. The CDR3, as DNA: TGCAGCGCCGCGACAGGGGGAGATCAGCCCCAGCATTTT.

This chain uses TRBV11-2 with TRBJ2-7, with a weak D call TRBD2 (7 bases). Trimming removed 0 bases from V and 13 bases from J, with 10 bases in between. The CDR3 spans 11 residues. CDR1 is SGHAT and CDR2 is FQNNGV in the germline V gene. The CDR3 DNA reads TGTGCCAGCAGCTTAGAGCGGGGGCCCTACTTC. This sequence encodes CASSLERGPYF.

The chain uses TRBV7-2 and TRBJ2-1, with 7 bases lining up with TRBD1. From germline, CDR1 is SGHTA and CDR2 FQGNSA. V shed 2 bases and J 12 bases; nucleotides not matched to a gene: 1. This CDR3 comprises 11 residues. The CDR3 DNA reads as TGTGCCAGCAGCTTAACAGGGGCGCAGTTCTTC. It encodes CASSLTGAQFF.

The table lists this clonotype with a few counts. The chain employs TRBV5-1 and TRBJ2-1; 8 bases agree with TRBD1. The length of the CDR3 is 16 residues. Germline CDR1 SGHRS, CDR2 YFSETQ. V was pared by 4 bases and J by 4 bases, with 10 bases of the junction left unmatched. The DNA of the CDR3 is TGCGCCAGCAGCGGCACCGGGACAGGAAATTACAATGAGCAGTTCTTC. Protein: CASSGTGTGNYNEQFF.